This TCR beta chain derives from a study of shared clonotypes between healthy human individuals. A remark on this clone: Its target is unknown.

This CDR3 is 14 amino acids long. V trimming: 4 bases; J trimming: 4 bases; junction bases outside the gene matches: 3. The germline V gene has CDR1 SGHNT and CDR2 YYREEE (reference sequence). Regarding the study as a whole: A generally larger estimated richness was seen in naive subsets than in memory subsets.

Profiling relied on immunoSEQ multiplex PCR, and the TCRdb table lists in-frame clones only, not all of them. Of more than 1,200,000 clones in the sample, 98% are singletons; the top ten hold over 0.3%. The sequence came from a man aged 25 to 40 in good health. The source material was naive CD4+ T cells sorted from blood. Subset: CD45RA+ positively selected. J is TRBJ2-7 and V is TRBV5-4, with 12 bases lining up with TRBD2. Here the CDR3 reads CASSATSGRYEQYF. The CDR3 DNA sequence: TGTGCCAGCAGCGCCACTAGCGGGAGGTACGAGCAGTACTTC.